The rows below give T cell receptor beta chains drawn from one sample of a study of blood T cell repertoires in COVID-19. Data came from immunoSEQ multiplex PCR; TCRdb stores just in-frame clones and leaves some out. The top ten clones hold around 6.8% of a sample with 130,000 to 150,000 clones, roughly four fifths of them seen once. The sequenced sample consisted of peripheral blood. Receptors were obtained from a human donor in a cohort sampled during active COVID-19. Each CDR3 is given with its conserved first and last residue. Each record gives: J gene, D gene, V gene, clone size, CDR3 DNA, CDR3 protein. The D gene is left open where the match is weak. Expanded clones get a size class; other rows say once, few or many, or leave the size out.

TRBJ1-2,-,TRBV29-1,-,TGCAGCGTTGTGGGGGCAGCCTATGGCTACACCTTC,CSVVGAAYGYTF
TRBJ2-3,TRBD1,TRBV6-5,-,TGTGCCTCCATACAGGGGGCGCGTACAGATACGCAGTATTTT,CASIQGARTDTQYF
TRBJ1-5,-,TRBV21-1,-,TGTGCCAGCAGCAAAGAAGACAGGGACGGAGGTCAGCCCCAGCATTTT,CASSKEDRDGGQPQHF
TRBJ2-7,-,TRBV7-2,-,TGTGCCAGCAGTTTAGCCCCCCGCGCCTACGAGCAGTACTTC,CASSLAPRAYEQYF
TRBJ1-4,-,TRBV29-1,-,TGCAGCGTTCGGGTAGGTGAGGAAAAACTGTTTTTT,CSVRVGEEKLFF
TRBJ1-1,-,TRBV5-6,-,TGTGCCAGCAGCTTGGCCTCTGTGTACACTGAAGCTTTCTTT,CASSLASVYTEAFF
TRBJ1-5,TRBD1,TRBV20-1,-,TGCAGTGCTAGTCAGGGGGAAAGTCAGCCCCAGCATTTT,CSASQGESQPQHF
TRBJ2-1,-,TRBV11-1,-,TGTGCCAGCAGCTTAGACAGGGCCCTTTACAATGAGCAGTTCTTC,CASSLDRALYNEQFF
TRBJ2-5,-,TRBV18,-,TGTGCCAGCTCACAGGGGGTTCAAGAGACCCAGTACTTC,CASSQGVQETQYF
TRBJ2-3,-,TRBV6-4,-,TGTGCCAGCAGTGCGCGCGGGGGCTACACAGATACGCAGTATTTT,CASSARGGYTDTQYF
TRBJ2-5,TRBD2,TRBV7-2,once,TGTGCCAGCAGTCGTAGCGGGGGGGCCCGAGAGACCCAGTACTTC,CASSRSGGARETQYF
TRBJ1-2,TRBD1,TRBV5-4,once,TGTGCCAGCAGCCGGGACAGTTCATATGGCTACACCTTC,CASSRDSSYGYTF
TRBJ1-2,-,TRBV4-1,-,TGCGCCAGCAGCCAAGTTCCGACAGGTATCCGCGGCTACACCTTC,CASSQVPTGIRGYTF
TRBJ1-5,TRBD1,TRBV5-1,-,TGCGCCAGCAGCTTGGGACAGGGGGATAGCAATCAGCCCCAGCATTTT,CASSLGQGDSNQPQHF
TRBJ1-2,TRBD1,TRBV11-2,-,TGTGCCAGCAGCTTAGATCGTACAGGGGCATATGGCTACACCTTC,CASSLDRTGAYGYTF
TRBJ2-7,TRBD1,TRBV6-6,-,TGTGCCAGCAGTTGGACAGGTATTATTTACGAGCAGTACTTC,CASSWTGIIYEQYF
TRBJ1-2,-,TRBV27,-,TGTGCCAGCAGTAGACAGGAGATGGATGGCTACACCTTC,CASSRQEMDGYTF
TRBJ1-1,-,TRBV3-1/TRBV3-2,once,TGTGCCAGCAGCCTCAGGGTGAGCACTGAAGCTTTCTTT,CASSLRVSTEAFF